This paragraph covers one TCR beta chain sequence. These data belong to a study of human T cells and chemical hapten exposure. Study overall: On the upper back, patch tests were applied with 0.01% DPC and read at 6 days. TCR yields per sample varied, mainly owing to small pooled library volume differences.

Time point meaning: pre-sensitization, week 0. This sample's treatment: therapeutic diphenylcyclopropenone sensitization with weekly scalp DPC. Total RNA was isolated from unfractionated whole blood. Trimming cost V 8 bases and J 2 bases, with 10 bases left between them. The germline gives CDR1 MDHEN, CDR2 SYDVKM. This CDR3 has 13 amino acids. Each CDR3 protein is one row after TCRdb ran MiXCR on the RACE reads. The sample lists some 70,000 distinct CDR3 sequences, about a tenth occurring once. This chain links TRBV28 with TRBJ1-5; D unresolved. The TCR sequence derives from a woman aged 50 to 60 with alopecia areata. Some clones in this sample may be carry-over from other donors' samples. The source material was whole blood, sampled in connection with sensitization to the hapten diphenylcyclopropenone (DPC). CDR3 in amino acids: CASAVPGNQPQHF. The CDR3, as DNA: TGTGCCAGCGCCGTCCCGGGCAATCAGCCCCAGCATTTT.